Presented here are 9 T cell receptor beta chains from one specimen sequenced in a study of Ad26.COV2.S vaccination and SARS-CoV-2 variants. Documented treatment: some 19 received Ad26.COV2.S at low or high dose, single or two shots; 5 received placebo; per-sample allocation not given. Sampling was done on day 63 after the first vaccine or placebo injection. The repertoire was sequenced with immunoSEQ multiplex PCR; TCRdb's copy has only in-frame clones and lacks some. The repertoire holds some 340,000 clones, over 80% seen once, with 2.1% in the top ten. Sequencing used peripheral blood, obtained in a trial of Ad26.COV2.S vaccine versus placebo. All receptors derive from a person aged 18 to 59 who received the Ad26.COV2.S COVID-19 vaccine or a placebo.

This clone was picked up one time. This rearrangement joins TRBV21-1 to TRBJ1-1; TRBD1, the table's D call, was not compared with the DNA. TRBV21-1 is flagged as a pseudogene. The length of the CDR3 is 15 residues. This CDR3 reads CASSKCDRAGTEAFF. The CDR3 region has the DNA TGTGCCAGCAGCAAATGTGACAGGGCGGGAACTGAAGCTTTCTTT.

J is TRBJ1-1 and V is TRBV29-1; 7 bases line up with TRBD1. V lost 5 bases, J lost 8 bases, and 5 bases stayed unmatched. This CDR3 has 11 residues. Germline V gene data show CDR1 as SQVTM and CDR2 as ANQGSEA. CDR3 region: CSVIDRAEAFF. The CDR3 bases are TGCAGCGTTATTGACAGGGCAGAAGCTTTCTTT.

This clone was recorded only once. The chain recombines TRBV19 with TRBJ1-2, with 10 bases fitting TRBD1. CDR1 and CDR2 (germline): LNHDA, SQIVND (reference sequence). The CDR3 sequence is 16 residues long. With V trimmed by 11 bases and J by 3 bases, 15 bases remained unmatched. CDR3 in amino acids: CASNSPAGQGDYGYTF. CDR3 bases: TGTGCCTCGAATTCACCAGCCGGACAGGGGGACTATGGCTACACCTTC.

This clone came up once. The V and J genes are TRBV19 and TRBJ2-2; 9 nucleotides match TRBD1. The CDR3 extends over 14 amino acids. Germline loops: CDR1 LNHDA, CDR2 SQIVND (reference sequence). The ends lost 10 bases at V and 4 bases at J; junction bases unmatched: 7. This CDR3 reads CATQGTGTTGELFF. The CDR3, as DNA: TGTGCCACCCAGGGGACAGGGACCACCGGGGAGCTGTTTTTT.

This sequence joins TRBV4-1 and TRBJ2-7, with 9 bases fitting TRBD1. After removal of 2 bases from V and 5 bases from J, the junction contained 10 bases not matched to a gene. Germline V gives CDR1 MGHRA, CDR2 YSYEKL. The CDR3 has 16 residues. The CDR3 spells CASSQQAGTGSDEQYF. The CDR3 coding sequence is TGCGCCAGCAGCCAACAGGCCGGGACAGGGTCCGACGAGCAGTACTTC.

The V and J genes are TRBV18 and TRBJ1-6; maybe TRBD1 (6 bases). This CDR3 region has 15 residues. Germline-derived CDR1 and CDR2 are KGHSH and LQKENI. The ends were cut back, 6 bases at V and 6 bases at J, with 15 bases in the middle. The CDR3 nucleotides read TGTGCCAGCTCCCCCCAGGGGCAGGGTAATTCACCCCTCCACTTT. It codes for CASSPQGQGNSPLHF.

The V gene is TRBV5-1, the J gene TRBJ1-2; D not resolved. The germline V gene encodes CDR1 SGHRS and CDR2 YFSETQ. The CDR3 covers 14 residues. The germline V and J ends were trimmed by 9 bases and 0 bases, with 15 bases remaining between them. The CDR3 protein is CATYPIGTNYGYTF. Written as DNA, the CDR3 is TGCGCCACTTACCCCATCGGGACTAACTATGGCTACACCTTC. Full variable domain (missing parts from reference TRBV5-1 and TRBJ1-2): KAGVTQTPRYLIKTRGQQVTLSCSPISGHRSVSWYQQTPGQGLQFLFEYFSETQRNKGNFPGRFSGRQFSNSRSEMNVSTLELGDSALYLCATYPIGTNYGYTFGSGTRLTVV.

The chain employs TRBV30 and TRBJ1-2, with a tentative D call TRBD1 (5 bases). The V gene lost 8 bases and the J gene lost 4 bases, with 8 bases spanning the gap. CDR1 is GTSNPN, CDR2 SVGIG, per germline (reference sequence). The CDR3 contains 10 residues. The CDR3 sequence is CAQGIYGYTF. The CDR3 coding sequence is TGTGCCCAGGGTATCTATGGCTACACCTTC.

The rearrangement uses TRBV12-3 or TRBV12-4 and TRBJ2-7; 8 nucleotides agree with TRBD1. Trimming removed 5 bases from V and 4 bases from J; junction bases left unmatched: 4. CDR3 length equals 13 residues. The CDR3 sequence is CASSGRDRYEQYF. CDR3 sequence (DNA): TGTGCCAGCAGTGGACGGGACAGGTACGAGCAGTACTTC.